Following are 3 T cell receptor beta chains from one sample sequenced in a study of CD8 T cells in Susac syndrome. Random hexamers served to reverse transcribe roughly 0.45 to 1 ug RNA. One entry per CDR3 protein, called by TCRdb with MiXCR from the immunoSEQ multiplex PCR reads. There are approximately 190,000 distinct CDR3 sequences in the sample; roughly 94% occur only once, and approximately 0.16% lies in the top ten. Material: CD8+ T cells from PBMCs. Source of these receptors: a human donor with Susac syndrome.

The chain links TRBV13 to TRBJ2-5, with 10 bases that match TRBD2. With V trimmed by 6 bases and J by 5 bases, 12 bases remained unmatched. The CDR3 loop spans 16 amino acids. Per germline, CDR1 PRHDT and CDR2 FYEKMQ (reference sequence). CDR3 sequence reads: CASSIGASGGSETQYF. The CDR3 DNA reads TGTGCCAGCAGTATAGGGGCTAGCGGGGGATCGGAGACCCAGTACTTC.

The chain couples TRBV7-8 to TRBJ2-7; TRBD1 matches 7 bases. The CDR3 has 13 residues. Germline-derived CDR1 and CDR2 are SGHVS and FQNEAQ. J gave up 6 bases and V 4 bases, and 6 bases lay outside the gene matches. CDR3 amino acids: CASSYHRGGEQYF. Here the CDR3 DNA reads TGTGCCAGCAGCTACCACAGGGGCGGCGAGCAGTACTTC.

The chain recombines TRBV4-1 with TRBJ2-7; tentative D call: TRBD2 (6 bases). The CDR3 length is 14 residues. The V gene's germline CDR1 is MGHRA and CDR2 YSYEKL. Deletions cut 4 bases from V and 2 bases from J, with 12 bases between. The CDR3 DNA is TGCGCCAGCAGCCCATCGGGACTCACCTACGAGCAGTACTTC. It translates to CASSPSGLTYEQYF.